The 14 T cell receptor beta chains below were found in one sample sequenced in a study of memory CD4+ T cells and cytomegalovirus serostatus. The sort gate was single viable CD3+CD4+CD8-CD45RO+ cells for memory CD4+ T cells. The data were produced by immunoSEQ multiplex PCR, yet TCRdb's version contains in-frame clones alone and is incomplete. The sample lists 50,000 to 60,000 clones, around 83% seen once, with 2% in the top ten. Sequenced material: memory CD4+ T cells from blood. The receptors shown here come from an adult in good health and CMV-seropositive.

The chain is built from TRBV29-1 and TRBJ2-6; TRBD1 might be the D (5 bases). Germline CDR1 reads SQVTM; CDR2 reads ANQGSEA. The V end was cut by 4 bases, the J end by 0 bases, with 13 bases between. This CDR3 is 16 amino acids long. The CDR3 protein is CSVVWFQGSGANVLTF. Written as DNA, the CDR3 is TGCAGCGTTGTCTGGTTCCAGGGCTCTGGGGCCAACGTCCTGACTTTC.

The CDR3 here is CASRPGGLNEQFF. In DNA form, the CDR3 reads TGTGCCAGCAGACCAGGGGGATTAAATGAGCAGTTCTTC. V usage is TRBV7-2 and J usage is TRBJ2-1, with TRBD1 identical over 7 bases. Trimming removed 6 bases from V and 7 bases from J; junction bases left unmatched: 6. Germline V gene lookup returns CDR1 SGHTA and CDR2 FQGNSA. The CDR3 totals 13 residues.

The rearrangement joins TRBV11-2 to TRBJ2-3; 9 nucleotides align to TRBD2. The V segment lost 5 bases and the J segment 3 bases; nucleotides outside the gene matches: 9. Germline CDR1 SGHAT, CDR2 FQNNGV. The CDR3 extends over 16 amino acids. CDR3: CASSPSGGLRTDTQYF. The CDR3 nucleotides read TGTGCCAGCAGCCCGAGCGGGGGGCTCCGGACAGATACGCAGTATTTT.

This clone has only one observation. This sequence joins TRBV19 and TRBJ1-1, with D tentatively TRBD1 (5 bases). The CDR3 runs to 15 residues. Trimming stripped 3 bases from V and 7 bases from J, with 18 bases between. CDR1 LNHDA and CDR2 SQIVND come from the germline V gene (reference sequence). CDR3 in amino acids: CASSIPRTGVGEAFF. The CDR3 DNA reads as TGTGCCAGTAGTATCCCCCGCACGGGGGTGGGTGAAGCTTTCTTT.

The chain carries TRBV30 and TRBJ2-1, with TRBD1 matching 8 bases. J gave up 5 bases and V 2 bases, and 2 bases lay outside the gene matches. The germline CDR1 and CDR2 sequences are GTSNPN and SVGIG (reference sequence). CDR3 size: 13 residues. The CDR3 loop is CAWSTGGNNEQFF. CDR3 in DNA: TGTGCCTGGAGTACAGGGGGAAACAATGAGCAGTTCTTC.

This chain joins TRBV6-6 and TRBJ2-1; D is possibly TRBD1 (6 bases). There are 16 residues in the CDR3. V gave up 0 bases and J gave up 5 bases, with 14 bases separating them. Germline V CDR1 and CDR2: MNHNY, SVGAGI (reference sequence). The chain's CDR3 is CASSYSSRQVDNEQFF. In DNA, the CDR3 is TGTGCCAGCAGTTACTCGAGTCGACAGGTCGACAATGAGCAGTTCTTC.

This clone was seen a single time. The chain couples TRBV19 to TRBJ2-1; tentatively, D is TRBD1 (6 bases). The CDR3 has 16 residues. V was clipped by 5 bases and J by 10 bases, with 24 bases between them. Germline V CDR1 and CDR2: LNHDA, SQIVND (reference sequence). CDR3 residues: CASSLRSGRVQGEQFF. CDR3 DNA sequence: TGTGCCAGTAGTTTGAGGAGTGGCAGGGTCCAGGGGGAGCAGTTCTTC.

This chain links TRBV7-8 with TRBJ1-1; TRBD1 might be the D (6 bases). The CDR3 has 15 residues. V lost 3 bases, J lost 1 base, and 12 bases lay in between. Germline CDR1 and CDR2: SGHVS and FQNEAQ. CDR3 residues: CASSFAGASNTEAFF. The CDR3 DNA reads TGTGCCAGCAGCTTCGCAGGGGCCTCGAACACTGAAGCTTTCTTT.

This clone has just a few counts. As DNA, the CDR3 is TGTGCCAGCAGTTCAGTCGGGAGGGGTACCCAGTATGGCTACACCTTC. It codes for CASSSVGRGTQYGYTF. The rearrangement joins TRBV28 to TRBJ1-2; weak D call: TRBD1 (5 bases). Trimming took off 4 bases at V and 5 bases at J, with 20 bases between the two ends. The CDR3 covers 16 residues. From germline, CDR1 is MDHEN and CDR2 SYDVKM.

This rearrangement joins TRBV4-3 to TRBJ1-2; D uncertain. V was clipped by 4 bases and J by 0 bases, with 9 bases between them. Per germline, CDR1 LGHNA and CDR2 YSLEER. This CDR3 comprises 14 residues. The CDR3: CASSRPGANYGYTF. The CDR3 DNA sequence: TGCGCCAGCAGCCGACCCGGGGCTAACTATGGCTACACCTTC.

The V call is TRBV12-5, the J call TRBJ2-1; 7 nucleotides agree with TRBD1. This CDR3 spans 15 amino acids. After removal of 7 bases from V and 3 bases from J, the junction contained 9 bases not matched to a gene. CDR1 is LGHNT, CDR2 FRNRAP, per germline. Here the CDR3 DNA reads TGTGCTAGTGTCCCCGGGACAGAATACTACAATGAGCAGTTCTTC. This encodes CASVPGTEYYNEQFF. Full variable domain (outside the CDR3, taken from reference TRBV12-5 and TRBJ2-1): DARVTQTPRHKVTEMGQEVTMRCQPILGHNTVFWYRQTMMQGLELLAYFRNRAPLDDSGMPKDRFSAEMPDATLATLKIQPSEPRDSAVYFCASVPGTEYYNEQFFGPGTRLTVL.

The chain uses TRBV21-1 and TRBJ1-4. TRBV21-1 is deemed a pseudogene. This CDR3 is 16 amino acids long. CDR3 DNA: TGTGCCAGCAGCAAAGCCGTGGGGGGCCCCAATGAAAAACTGTTTTTT. Amino acid sequence: CASSKAVGGPNEKLFF.

This rearrangement joins TRBV28 to TRBJ2-2, with TRBD2 matching over 7 bases. Germline lookup yields CDR1 MDHEN and CDR2 SYDVKM. Germline trimming cut 1 base from V and 1 base from J; bases unmatched to any gene: 3. This CDR3 region has 16 residues. CDR3: CASSLYPGGNTGELFF. CDR3 DNA sequence: TGTGCCAGCAGTTTATATCCGGGAGGGAACACCGGGGAGCTGTTTTTT.

The chain recombines TRBV5-5 with TRBJ2-2; TRBD2 matches 7 bases. Germline V CDR1 and CDR2: SGHKS, YYEKEE (reference sequence). The CDR3 length is 15 residues. Trimming cost V 4 bases and J 2 bases; bases outside gene matches: 5. CDR3 loop: CASSRTSGNTGELFF. In DNA form, the CDR3 reads TGTGCCAGCAGCCGGACTAGTGGTAACACCGGGGAGCTGTTTTTT.